This T cell receptor beta chain was profiled in a study of cytomegalovirus exposure and HLA in healthy donors. Study background: Some 85 million unique TCRs from HLA-typed donors were held in an early data release. Findings of the study overall: Overall, roughly 150 TCR beta chains were annotated as cytomegalovirus-associated. While the bulk of TCR sequences proved rare, some public TCRs turned up in many donors.

The PCR made use of 60 Vbeta and 13 Jbeta primers. Some clones are missing from TCRdb's copy, which holds only in-frame ones; the method was immunoSEQ multiplex PCR. The data hold 200,000 to 250,000 clones, with around 83% observed a single time. For this clone: Its antigen remains unidentified.

The J segment lost 4 bases and the V segment lost 6 bases, leaving 4 bases of the junction unmatched. Germline CDR1 is SGHDT and CDR2 is YYEEEE. This CDR3 spans 13 amino acids. Nominally healthy donors provided the samples, though records likely missed some immune exposures. The material sequenced was PBMCs. The chain employs TRBV5-6 and TRBJ2-1; 7 bases line up with TRBD1. This receptor was obtained from a girl aged 2 to 9 in good health and CMV-seronegative. The chain's CDR3 is CASNLQGYNEQFF. DNA of the CDR3: TGTGCCAGCAACCTACAGGGGTACAATGAGCAGTTCTTC. The full variable domain, in which reference TRBV5-6 and TRBJ2-1 provide the parts outside the CDR3, is DAGVTQSPTHLIKTRGQQVTLRCSPKSGHDTVSWYQQALGQGPQFIFQYYEEEERQRGNFPDRFSGHQFPNYSSELNVNALLLGDSALYLCASNLQGYNEQFFGPGTRLTVL.